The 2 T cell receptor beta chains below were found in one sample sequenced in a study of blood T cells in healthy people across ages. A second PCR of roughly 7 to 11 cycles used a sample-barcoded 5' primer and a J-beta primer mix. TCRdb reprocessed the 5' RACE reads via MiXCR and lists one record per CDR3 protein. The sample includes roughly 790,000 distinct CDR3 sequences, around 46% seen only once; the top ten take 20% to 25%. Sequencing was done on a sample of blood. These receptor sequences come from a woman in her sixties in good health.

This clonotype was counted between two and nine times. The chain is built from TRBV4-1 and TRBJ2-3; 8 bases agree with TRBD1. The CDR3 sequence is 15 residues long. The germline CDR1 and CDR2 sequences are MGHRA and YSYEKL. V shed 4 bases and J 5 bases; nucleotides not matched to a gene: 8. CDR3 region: CASSRETGVQDTQYF. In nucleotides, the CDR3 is TGCGCCAGCAGCCGAGAGACAGGGGTACAAGATACGCAGTATTTT.

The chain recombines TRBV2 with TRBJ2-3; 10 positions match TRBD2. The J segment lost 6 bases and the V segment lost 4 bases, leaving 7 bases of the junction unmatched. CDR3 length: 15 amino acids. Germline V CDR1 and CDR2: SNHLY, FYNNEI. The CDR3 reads CASSGNLAGVDTQYF. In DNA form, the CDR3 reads TGTGCCAGCAGTGGAAATCTAGCGGGGGTTGATACGCAGTATTTT.